This entry lists 31 T cell receptor beta chains sequenced from one sample in a study of vaccination effects on CD4 cells after COVID-19. Profiling relied on immunoSEQ multiplex PCR, and the TCRdb table lists in-frame clones only, not all of them. The profile shows 30,000 to 35,000 clones, about 69% of them singletons. These receptors have no known antigen. In the ViraFEST assay, antigen-specific CD4+ clonotypes were identified by expansion after peptide-pool stimulation. Upon completion of more than eight days in culture, CD4+ T cells were isolated. PCR-confirmed SARS-CoV-2 infection occurred in the person between March and December 2020. Material: CD4+ T cells from PBMCs cultured with a peptide pool, obtained before COVID-19 vaccination. The receptors derive from a human donor who had a prior SARS-CoV-2 infection.

In DNA form, the CDR3 reads TGTGCCAGTAGCCATACCCCGTCACGGGGTGAAAAACTGTTTTTT. Protein sequence: CASSHTPSRGEKLFF. The rearrangement joins TRBV19 to TRBJ1-4; D not certain. With 6 bases removed from V and 7 bases from J, the gap between germline ends came to 18 bases. Per germline, CDR1 LNHDA and CDR2 SQIVND (reference sequence). The CDR3 has 15 residues. Looking up the rest from reference TRBV19 and TRBJ1-4 gives the full variable domain: DGGITQSPKYLFRKEGQNVTLSCEQNLNHDAMYWYRQDPGQGLRLIYYSQIVNDFQKGDIAEGYSVSREKKESFPLTVTSAQKNPTAFYLCASSHTPSRGEKLFFGSGTQLSVL.

This clone was seen a handful of times. The chain uses TRBV9 and TRBJ2-2; the D is unclear. Germline lookup yields CDR1 SGDLS and CDR2 YYNGEE. V lost 0 bases and J lost 0, with 9 bases in between. This CDR3 has 16 amino acids. The CDR3 loop is CASSVGVGTNTGELFF. The CDR3 DNA reads as TGTGCCAGCAGCGTAGGGGTAGGCACGAACACCGGGGAGCTGTTTTTT. Filled out from reference TRBV9 and TRBJ2-2, the complete variable domain reads DSGVTQTPKHLITATGQRVTLRCSPRSGDLSVYWYQQSLDQGLQFLIQYYNGEERAKGNILERFSAQQFPDLHSELNLSSLELGDSALYFCASSVGVGTNTGELFFGEGSRLTVL.

The rearrangement uses TRBV7-2 and TRBJ1-4; D is possibly TRBD1 (5 bases). V was clipped by 3 bases and J by 8 bases, with 10 bases between them. Germline V CDR1 and CDR2: SGHTA, FQGNSA. The CDR3 contains 13 residues. DNA for the CDR3: TGTGCCAGCAGCTTCTCGGGGCGGGAAAAACTGTTTTTT. Translated: CASSFSGREKLFF.

This chain joins TRBV6-5 and TRBJ1-5; D might be TRBD1 (5 bases). Trimming left V 8 bases short and J 0 bases short, with 14 bases between. The germline V gene has CDR1 MNHEY and CDR2 SVGAGI. CDR3 length: 15 residues. CDR3 loop: CASGAGGNSNQPQHF. In nucleotides, the CDR3 is TGTGCCAGCGGGGCGGGGGGAAATAGCAATCAGCCCCAGCATTTT.

This clone has more than one count but fewer than ten. The chain uses TRBV7-6 and TRBJ1-1; the match to TRBD1 covers 8 bases. CDR3 length equals 14 residues. The germline CDR1 and CDR2 sequences are SGHVS and FNYEAQ. Germline trimming cut 1 base from V and 4 bases from J; bases unmatched to any gene: 2. CDR3 residues: CASSLVTGATEAFF. CDR3 DNA: TGTGCCAGCAGCTTAGTGACAGGGGCCACTGAAGCTTTCTTT.

This clone occurred a few times. V is TRBV28 and J is TRBJ1-2; 11 nucleotides agree with TRBD1. The CDR3 runs to 16 residues. Germline V gives CDR1 MDHEN, CDR2 SYDVKM. Unmatched junction bases numbered 9, after V lost 5 bases and J lost 4 bases. CDR3 DNA: TGTGCCAGCAGTACTACCGGGACAGGGGGTGGCTATGGCTACACCTTC. This codes for CASSTTGTGGGYGYTF.

The chain uses TRBV7-2 and TRBJ2-5; perhaps TRBD1 as D (6 bases). Germline loops: CDR1 SGHTA, CDR2 FQGNSA. The CDR3 sequence is 14 residues long. V was trimmed by 1 base and J by 5 bases, leaving 11 bases between them. The CDR3 spells CASSLDRQDETQYF. CDR3 nucleotide sequence: TGTGCCAGCAGCTTAGATCGACAGGATGAGACCCAGTACTTC.

This chain joins TRBV29-1 and TRBJ1-2; 9 nucleotides line up with TRBD1. After removal of 6 bases from V and 7 bases from J, the junction contained 9 bases not matched to a gene. This CDR3 region has 13 residues. The germline CDR1 and CDR2 sequences are SQVTM and ANQGSEA. The CDR3 sequence: CSVGPGTGFGYTF. In DNA, the CDR3 is TGCAGCGTAGGCCCCGGGACAGGGTTTGGCTACACCTTC.

The chain recombines TRBV5-1 with TRBJ2-5, with 8 bases matching TRBD2. The V segment lost 3 bases and the J segment 4 bases; nucleotides outside the gene matches: 11. The CDR3 is 16 residues long. Germline V CDR1 and CDR2: SGHRS, YFSETQ. The chain's CDR3 is CASSSAGLVLGETQYF. CDR3 bases: TGCGCCAGCAGCTCCGCGGGACTAGTCCTTGGAGAGACCCAGTACTTC.

The V call is TRBV18, the J call TRBJ2-5; D unresolved. The CDR3 covers 14 residues. Germline values: CDR1 KGHSH, CDR2 LQKENI. V lost 2 bases and J lost 3, with 10 bases in between. CDR3 nucleotides: TGTGCCAGCTCACCAGTGGGGTCTAAAGAGACCCAGTACTTC. Amino acids: CASSPVGSKETQYF.

This clone was counted once. The chain combines TRBV10-3 with TRBJ1-5; D call uncertain. Germline CDR1 and CDR2: ENHRY and SYGVKD. V shed 1 base and J shed 2 bases, with 9 bases lying between them. The CDR3 is 15 residues long. The CDR3 loop is CAISEWVGGNQPQHF. The DNA for the CDR3 is TGTGCCATCAGTGAGTGGGTGGGAGGCAATCAGCCCCAGCATTTT.

The chain recombines TRBV6-5 with TRBJ1-4; D gene uncertain. The CDR3 extends over 16 amino acids. V was trimmed by 0 bases and J by 4 bases, leaving 12 bases between them. Germline-derived CDR1 and CDR2 are MNHEY and SVGAGI. In DNA, the CDR3 is TGTGCCAGCAGTTACTCGACGTCACGGATTAATGAAAAACTGTTTTTT. Encoded protein: CASSYSTSRINEKLFF.

The CDR3 reads CASSYGLAENTDTQYF. The CDR3 coding sequence is TGTGCCAGCAGTTATGGACTAGCGGAGAACACAGATACGCAGTATTTT. The chain has TRBV6-5 and TRBJ2-3, with 10 nucleotides matching TRBD2. V shed 3 bases and J 2 bases; nucleotides not matched to a gene: 5. The CDR3 extends over 16 amino acids. CDR1 and CDR2 from the germline V gene are MNHEY and SVGAGI.

The chain's CDR3 is CASSDGLGGGKGEAFF. The CDR3 coding sequence is TGTGCCAGCAGTGACGGGTTAGGAGGGGGTAAGGGTGAAGCTTTCTTT. The chain has TRBV2 and TRBJ1-1, with D possibly being TRBD1 (6 bases). CDR1 is SNHLY, CDR2 FYNNEI, per germline. V lost 3 bases to trimming and J lost 7 bases, with 21 bases between them. This CDR3 contains 16 residues.

V and J are TRBV4-1 and TRBJ2-3; TRBD2 matches 13 bases. The CDR3 is 15 residues long. CDR1 MGHRA and CDR2 YSYEKL come from the germline V gene. The V gene end was trimmed by 4 bases and the J gene end by 6 bases; junction bases not matched to a gene: 4. The CDR3 sequence is CASSLPGLAGDTQYF. CDR3 DNA: TGCGCCAGCAGCCTACCGGGACTAGCGGGGGATACGCAGTATTTT.

This CDR3 reads CASSDQGFSYEQYF. DNA for the CDR3: TGTGCCAGCAGTGATCAGGGGTTCTCCTACGAGCAGTACTTC. The chain combines TRBV6-1 with TRBJ2-7; D might be TRBD1 (6 bases). Germline V lookup: CDR1 MNHNS, CDR2 SASEGT. Trimming left V 3 bases short and J 0 bases short, with 9 bases between. The CDR3 runs 14 residues.

The rearrangement links TRBV19 to TRBJ1-6, with D possibly being TRBD1 (5 bases). This CDR3 is 13 amino acids long. The V end lost 8 bases, the J end lost 5 bases, and 10 bases lay between the germline ends. Germline V CDR1 and CDR2: LNHDA, SQIVND (reference sequence). CDR3 loop: CASAGTHNSPLHF. DNA for the CDR3: TGTGCCAGTGCGGGGACCCATAATTCACCCCTCCACTTT. Complete variable domain (other parts from reference TRBV19 and TRBJ1-6): DGGITQSPKYLFRKEGQNVTLSCEQNLNHDAMYWYRQDPGQGLRLIYYSQIVNDFQKGDIAEGYSVSREKKESFPLTVTSAQKNPTAFYLCASAGTHNSPLHFGNGTRLTVT.

The chain uses TRBV5-1 and TRBJ2-7; 10 bases map to TRBD2. V lost 1 base, J lost 2 bases, and 3 bases stayed unmatched. The length of the CDR3 is 15 residues. The germline V gene encodes CDR1 SGHRS and CDR2 YFSETQ. This chain's CDR3 is CASSLNSGGTYEQYF. CDR3 in DNA: TGCGCCAGCAGCTTGAATAGCGGGGGGACCTACGAGCAGTACTTC.

The rearrangement links TRBV6-6 to TRBJ1-2; perhaps TRBD1 as D (6 bases). Trimming pared 3 bases from V and 6 bases from J, leaving 14 bases between. The CDR3 extends over 14 amino acids. CDR1 is MNHNY and CDR2 is SVGAGI in the germline V gene (reference sequence). CDR3 region: CASSYASGTNGYTF. The CDR3 nucleotides read TGTGCCAGCAGTTATGCGTCAGGGACAAATGGCTACACCTTC.

This chain uses TRBV15 with TRBJ1-2; D remains ambiguous. The V gene's germline CDR1 is LNHNV and CDR2 YYDKDF (reference sequence). The CDR3 has 13 residues. V was clipped by 0 bases and J by 3 bases, with 5 bases between them. The CDR3 DNA reads as TGTGCCACCAGCAGAGATTGGGACTATGGCTACACCTTC. It encodes CATSRDWDYGYTF.

This sequence joins TRBV5-1 and TRBJ2-5; D is possibly TRBD2 (6 bases). The CDR3 covers 13 residues. In germline, CDR1 is SGHRS, CDR2 YFSETQ. Trimming took off 0 bases at V and 10 bases at J, with 13 bases between the two ends. The CDR3 is CASSLDWGGDQYF. The CDR3 DNA is TGCGCCAGCAGCTTGGACTGGGGCGGGGACCAGTACTTC.

V is TRBV12-3 or TRBV12-4 and J is TRBJ1-1, with D possibly TRBD1 on 6 matching bases. This CDR3 contains 13 residues. Trimming shortened V by 3 bases and J by 5 bases, and 10 bases separated the two germline ends. In DNA form, the CDR3 reads TGTGCCAGCAGTTTTCATCAGGGGACTGAAGCTTTCTTT. Its protein is CASSFHQGTEAFF.

The V and J genes are TRBV11-3 and TRBJ2-1; possibly TRBD1 for D (6 bases). The germline V and J ends were trimmed by 0 bases and 6 bases, with 12 bases remaining between them. The CDR3 runs to 15 residues. Looked up from germline, CDR1 is SGHNT and CDR2 is YENEEA. Here the CDR3 DNA reads TGTGCCAGCAGCTTAGAGGCAGGGGATGGCAATGAGCAGTTCTTC. Translated: CASSLEAGDGNEQFF.

The chain couples TRBV9 to TRBJ2-6; D unresolved. The CDR3 spans 13 residues. Germline assignment: CDR1 SGDLS and CDR2 YYNGEE. With 5 bases removed from V and 0 bases from J, the gap between germline ends came to 3 bases. The CDR3 sequence: CASRASGANVLTF. The CDR3 bases are TGTGCCAGCAGGGCCTCTGGGGCCAACGTCCTGACTTTC.

V usage is TRBV6-5 and J usage is TRBJ1-6; no reliable D call. Trimming shortened V by 2 bases and J by 0 bases, and 5 bases separated the two germline ends. Germline V lookup: CDR1 MNHEY, CDR2 SVGAGI. The CDR3 contains 15 residues. Here the CDR3 DNA reads TGTGCCAGCAGTTACGACGGCTCCTATAATTCACCCCTCCACTTT. As protein: CASSYDGSYNSPLHF.

CDR3 loop: CASRGGTSGDEQFF. Written as DNA, the CDR3 is TGTGCCAGCCGGGGAGGGACTAGCGGGGATGAGCAGTTCTTC. The chain has TRBV7-3 and TRBJ2-1; 13 bases align to TRBD2. V was pared by 8 bases and J by 8 bases, with 6 bases of the junction left unmatched. The CDR3 spans 14 residues. The germline CDR1 and CDR2 sequences are SGHTA and FQGTGA.

The chain is built from TRBV5-6 and TRBJ2-2; perhaps TRBD1 as D (5 bases). The CDR3 runs to 16 residues. The V gene lost 4 bases and the J gene lost 1 base, with 14 bases spanning the gap. CDR1 is SGHDT and CDR2 is YYEEEE in the germline V gene. The CDR3 here is CASSRMTALNTGELFF. The CDR3 DNA is TGTGCCAGCAGCCGAATGACAGCCCTGAACACCGGGGAGCTGTTTTTT.

The chain couples TRBV10-2 to TRBJ1-4, with D unclear. V lost 0 bases to trimming and J lost 0 bases, with 8 bases between them. CDR1 and CDR2 (germline): WSHSY, SAAADI. The CDR3 totals 16 residues. The CDR3 protein is CASSESESSTNEKLFF. CDR3 in DNA: TGCGCCAGCAGTGAGTCGGAATCTTCAACTAATGAAAAACTGTTTTTT.

This clone appeared a few times. The chain uses TRBV19 and TRBJ2-1; 9 nucleotides match TRBD2. Germline assignment: CDR1 LNHDA and CDR2 SQIVND (reference sequence). CDR3 length: 17 amino acids. The trim removed 6 bases at V and 5 bases at J, leaving 14 bases unmatched. The CDR3 DNA is TGTGCCAGTAGGACCCTCAAAGCGGGAGGTCGGGACAATGAGCAGTTCTTC. Its translation is CASRTLKAGGRDNEQFF.

As concerns this clone: One junction end does not reproduce the germline sequence, and a read error may be involved. The V gene is TRBV7-7, the J gene TRBJ2-5; possibly TRBD1 or TRBD2 for D (5 bases each). Germline loops: CDR1 SSHAT, CDR2 FNYEAQ (reference sequence). The length of the CDR3 is 16 residues. The CDR3 protein is CASSPRAGRPGETQYF. The CDR3 DNA is TGTGCTAGCAGCCCTCGGGCAGGGAGACCAGGAGAGACCCAGTACTTC.

The gene calls are TRBV5-4 and TRBJ2-7; 9 positions match TRBD1. CDR1 and CDR2 (germline): SGHNT, YYREEE (reference sequence). This CDR3 comprises 15 residues. J was trimmed by 2 bases and V by 3 bases; bases with no gene match: 6. The CDR3 DNA is TGTGCCAGCAGCTCAACCGGGACAGGGACCTACGAGCAGTACTTC. Translation gives CASSSTGTGTYEQYF.